This T cell receptor beta chain was found in a study of blood T cell repertoires in COVID-19. Study details: Samples came from the United States, Italy and Spain, spanning acute and convalescent COVID-19. From T cells, B-cell-depleted T cells, or PBMCs came the material, which was cDNA or gDNA.

Deletions cut 4 bases from V and 2 bases from J, with 13 bases between. There are 14 residues in the CDR3. CDR1 SGHRS and CDR2 YFSETQ come from the germline V gene. In the original workflow: How many nucleated cells were present was estimated from reference gene primer amplification. Libraries were prepared by immunoSEQ multiplex PCR; TCRdb keeps only in-frame clonotypes and omits some of them. V and J calls and clone size are those listed in that table; D and trimming were worked out from the DNA. This sample yields some 45,000 clones, of which over 80% are seen a single time; about 13% belongs to the top ten.

The chain links TRBV5-1 to TRBJ2-7; D is possibly TRBD1 (5 bases). Sequencing input: peripheral blood. This receptor was obtained from a human donor with active COVID-19. The donor label of this sample is uncertain. This CDR3 reads CASSADTNTYEQYF. In DNA, the CDR3 is TGCGCCAGCAGCGCGGACACAAACACCTACGAGCAGTACTTC.